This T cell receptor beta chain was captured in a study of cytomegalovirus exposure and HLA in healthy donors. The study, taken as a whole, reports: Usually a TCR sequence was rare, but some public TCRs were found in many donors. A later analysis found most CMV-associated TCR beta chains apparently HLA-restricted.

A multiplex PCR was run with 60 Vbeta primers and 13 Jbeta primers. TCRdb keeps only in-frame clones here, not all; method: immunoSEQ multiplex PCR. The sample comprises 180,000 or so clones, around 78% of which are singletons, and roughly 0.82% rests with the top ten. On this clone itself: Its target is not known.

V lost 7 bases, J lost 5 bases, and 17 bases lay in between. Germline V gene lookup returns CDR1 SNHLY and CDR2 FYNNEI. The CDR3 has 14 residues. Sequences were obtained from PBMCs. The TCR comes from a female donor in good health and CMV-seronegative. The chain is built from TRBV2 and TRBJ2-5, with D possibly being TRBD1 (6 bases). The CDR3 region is CASTRGGLGETQYF. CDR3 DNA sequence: TGTGCCAGCACGCGTGGGGGCTTGGGTGAGACCCAGTACTTC.